This T cell receptor beta chain was identified in a study of cytomegalovirus exposure and HLA in healthy donors. Study summary: An early release of data contained some 80 million unique TCRs, which came from HLA-typed donors. Study findings and constraints: Cytomegalovirus status, reportedly, was diagnosed with high specificity and sensitivity by the classifier. A later analysis showed TCR association rates differing by HLA locus, peaking at DRB1 and lowest at HLA-C. Segments of the TCR beta V type were, in most cases, productive about 87% or about 30% of the time in an earlier analysis.

Of note for this clone: No antigen is known for it.

PCR used 60 Vbeta primers and 13 Jbeta primers. Produced via immunoSEQ multiplex PCR; TCRdb's table is partial and in-frame only. The sample includes approximately 130,000 clones, over 75% of them seen just once. CDR1 and CDR2 (germline): LNHDA, SQIVND (reference sequence). Unmatched junction bases numbered 6, after V lost 10 bases and J lost 0 bases. CDR3 size: 16 residues. Sequencing was done on a sample of PBMCs. This clonotype was sampled from a middle-aged man in good health and CMV-seronegative. The V gene is TRBV19, the J gene TRBJ2-1, with 13 bases lining up with TRBD2. The CDR3 nucleotides read TGTGCCACCTTCGGGACTAGCGGGAACTCCTACAATGAGCAGTTCTTC. Translated: CATFGTSGNSYNEQFF.